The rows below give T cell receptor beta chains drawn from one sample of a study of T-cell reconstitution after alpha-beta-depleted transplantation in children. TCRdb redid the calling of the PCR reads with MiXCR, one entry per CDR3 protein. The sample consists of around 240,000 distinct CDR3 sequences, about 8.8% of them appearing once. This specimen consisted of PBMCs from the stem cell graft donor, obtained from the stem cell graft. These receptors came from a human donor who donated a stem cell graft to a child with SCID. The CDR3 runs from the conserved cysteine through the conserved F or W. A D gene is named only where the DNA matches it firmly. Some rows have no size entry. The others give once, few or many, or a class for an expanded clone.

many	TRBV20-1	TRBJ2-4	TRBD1	CSGTTGEWDIQYF	TGCAGTGGGACGACAGGGGAATGGGACATTCAGTACTTC
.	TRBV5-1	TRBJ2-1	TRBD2	CASSFGLAGASGNNEQFF	TGCGCCAGCAGCTTCGGACTAGCGGGGGCCTCGGGAAACAATGAGCAGTTCTTC
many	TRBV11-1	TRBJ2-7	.	CASSLASVVSYEQYF	TGTGCCAGCAGCTTAGCAAGCGTTGTCTCCTACGAGCAGTACTTC
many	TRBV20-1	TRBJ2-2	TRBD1	CSASPRGLSGELFF	TGCAGTGCTAGCCCCAGGGGGTTATCCGGGGAGCTGTTTTTT
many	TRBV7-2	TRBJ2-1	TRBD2	CASSLIAGLNNEQFF	TGTGCCAGCAGCCTCATAGCGGGTCTTAACAATGAGCAGTTCTTC
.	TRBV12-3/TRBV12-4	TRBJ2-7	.	CASSPASSHEQYF	TGTGCCAGCAGCCCTGCTAGTTCCCACGAGCAGTACTTC
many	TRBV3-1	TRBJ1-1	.	CASSRGESQGEAFF	TGTGCCAGCAGCCGGGGGGAGAGCCAGGGAGAAGCTTTCTTT
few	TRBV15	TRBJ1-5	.	CATRLGGQPQHF	TGTGCCACAAGGCTGGGGGGACAGCCCCAGCATTTT
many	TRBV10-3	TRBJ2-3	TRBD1	CAISPTGISTDTQYF	TGTGCCATCAGCCCGACAGGGATAAGCACAGATACGCAGTATTTT
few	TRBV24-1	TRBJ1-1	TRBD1	CATSEAGGNTEAFF	TGTGCCACCAGTGAAGCAGGGGGAAACACTGAAGCTTTCTTT
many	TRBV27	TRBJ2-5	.	CASSFRKRETQYF	TGTGCCAGCAGTTTCCGGAAAAGAGAGACCCAGTACTTC
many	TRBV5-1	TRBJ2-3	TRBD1	CASTRQGVEDTQYF	TGCGCCAGCACTCGACAGGGAGTTGAAGATACGCAGTATTTT
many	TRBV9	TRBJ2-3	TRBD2	CASSPKLAGVATDTQYF	TGTGCCAGCAGCCCGAAACTAGCGGGGGTTGCCACAGATACGCAGTATTTT
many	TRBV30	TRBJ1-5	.	CAWSTEFNQPQHF	TGTGCCTGGAGTACAGAATTCAATCAGCCCCAGCATTTT
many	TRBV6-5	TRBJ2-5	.	CASSSLGTSNGWETQYF	TGTGCCAGCAGTTCCCTCGGGACATCCAATGGTTGGGAGACCCAGTACTTC
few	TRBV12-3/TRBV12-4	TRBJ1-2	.	CASSPRGVGSNYGYTF	TGTGCCAGCAGTCCCCGGGGGGTCGGGTCTAACTATGGCTACACCTTC
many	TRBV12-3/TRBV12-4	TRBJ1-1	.	CASSLIRTEAFF	TGTGCCAGCAGTTTAATTCGAACTGAAGCTTTCTTT
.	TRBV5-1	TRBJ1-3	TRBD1	CASSLGQGIGNTIYF	TGCGCCAGCAGCTTGGGACAGGGGATCGGAAACACCATATATTTT
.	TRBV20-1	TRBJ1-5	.	CWGRGQGSYVGSNQPQHF	TGCTGGGGCCGGGGCCAGGGCAGTTATGTAGGTAGCAATCAGCCCCAGCATTTT
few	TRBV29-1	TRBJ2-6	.	CSVDGGANVLTF	TGCAGCGTTGACGGGGGGGCCAACGTCCTGACTTTC
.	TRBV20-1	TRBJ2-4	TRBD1	CSARSLTGGMSKNIQYF	TGCAGTGCTAGATCCCTGACAGGGGGCATGTCCAAAAACATTCAGTACTTC
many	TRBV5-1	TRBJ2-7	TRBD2	CATWGGREQYF	TGCGCCACCTGGGGGGGACGGGAGCAGTACTTC
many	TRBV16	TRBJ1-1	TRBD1	CASSQSGGGEAFF	TGTGCCAGCAGCCAATCAGGGGGCGGTGAAGCTTTCTTT
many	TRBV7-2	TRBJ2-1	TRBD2	CASSGRGTYNEQFF	TGTGCCAGCAGCGGGCGGGGGACCTACAATGAGCAGTTCTTC
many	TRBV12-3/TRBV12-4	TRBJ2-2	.	CASSLYPGELFF	TGTGCCAGCAGTTTATACCCCGGGGAGCTGTTTTTT
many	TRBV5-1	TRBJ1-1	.	CASSLEVTRGTEAFF	TGCGCCAGCAGCTTGGAGGTAACCAGGGGAACTGAAGCTTTCTTT
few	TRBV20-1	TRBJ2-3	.	CSARLATSSTDTQYF	TGCAGTGCTAGATTGGCCACATCCAGCACAGATACGCAGTATTTT
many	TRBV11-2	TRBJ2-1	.	CASSLDFGGSSYNEQFF	TGTGCCAGCAGCTTAGATTTCGGGGGCAGCTCCTACAATGAGCAGTTCTTC
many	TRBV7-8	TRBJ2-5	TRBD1	CASSATTGGIGAQYF	TGTGCCAGCAGCGCCACCACAGGGGGCATAGGAGCCCAGTACTTC
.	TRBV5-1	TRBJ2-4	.	CASSLTGRDIQYF	TGCGCCAGCAGCTTGACAGGGCGGGACATTCAGTACTTC
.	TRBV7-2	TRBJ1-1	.	CASSRNRGGLATEAFF	TGTGCCAGCAGCCGAAATAGGGGAGGACTGGCCACTGAAGCTTTCTTT
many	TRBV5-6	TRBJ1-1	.	CASSFGQKNTEAFF	TGTGCCAGCAGCTTCGGACAGAAGAACACTGAAGCTTTCTTT
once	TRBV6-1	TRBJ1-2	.	CASSPGQGGISYGYPF	TGTGCCAGCAGTCCTGGACAAGGCGGCATAAGCTATGGCTACCCCTTC
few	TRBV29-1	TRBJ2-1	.	CSVGPGNEQFF	TGCAGCGTTGGGCCGGGCAATGAGCAGTTCTTC
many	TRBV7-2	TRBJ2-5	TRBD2	CASSSSGGWETQYF	TGTGCCAGCAGCTCTAGCGGGGGATGGGAGACCCAGTACTTC
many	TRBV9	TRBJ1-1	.	CASSVTRYTEAFF	TGTGCCAGCAGCGTAACCCGCTACACTGAAGCTTTCTTT
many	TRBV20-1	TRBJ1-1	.	CSAQLGETEAFF	TGCAGTGCGCAGCTGGGGGAAACTGAAGCTTTCTTT
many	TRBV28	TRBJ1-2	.	CASSLRRGAGSYGYTF	TGTGCCAGCAGTTTAAGACGAGGGGCGGGCTCCTATGGCTACACCTTC
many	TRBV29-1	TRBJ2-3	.	CSVEGEEDTQYF	TGCAGCGTTGAGGGGGAGGAGGATACGCAGTATTTT
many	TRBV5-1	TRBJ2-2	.	CASSDGPTGELFF	TGCGCCAGCAGCGACGGACCAACCGGGGAGCTGTTTTTT
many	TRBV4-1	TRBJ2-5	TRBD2	CASSQNPGLAGQETQYF	TGCGCCAGCAGCCAGAACCCGGGACTAGCGGGTCAAGAGACCCAGTACTTC
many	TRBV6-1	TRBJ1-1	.	CASSELGMNTEAFF	TGTGCCAGCAGTGAATTGGGGATGAACACTGAAGCTTTCTTT
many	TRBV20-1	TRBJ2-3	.	CSARITGFSGTQYF	TGCAGTGCTAGGATCACAGGCTTTTCAGGCACGCAGTATTTT
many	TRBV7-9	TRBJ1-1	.	CASSSRRAGLNTEAFF	TGTGCCAGCAGCTCCAGACGTGCGGGGCTGAACACTGAAGCTTTCTTT